These 18 T cell receptor beta chains originate from one sample sequenced in a study of blood T cell repertoires in COVID-19. TCRdb's table, derived via immunoSEQ multiplex PCR, lists solely in-frame clones and lacks some. The profile shows under 350,000 clones, 80% to 90% of them singletons. Source material: PBMCs or T cells enriched from blood (not recorded which). The origin of the receptors is a man younger than 40 who had recovered from COVID-19.

V gene TRBV28 combines with J gene TRBJ1-5; no reliable D call. The CDR3 length is 10 residues. CDR1 is MDHEN, CDR2 SYDVKM, per germline. The V and J ends lost 4 bases and 9 bases respectively, with 4 bases between them. This CDR3 reads CASSSGPQHF. The CDR3 nucleotides read TGTGCCAGCAGTTCCGGGCCCCAGCATTTT.

The chain employs TRBV29-1 and TRBJ1-4; 8 nucleotides line up with TRBD1. The CDR3 extends over 16 amino acids. V dropped 8 bases and J dropped 4; count of bases not matched to a gene: 15. Germline CDR1 SQVTM, CDR2 ANQGSEA. CDR3 sequence (DNA): TGCAGCCCCTTGCCCATCCAGGGGGCCGATAATGAAAAACTGTTTTTT. Protein sequence: CSPLPIQGADNEKLFF. Together with reference TRBV29-1 and TRBJ1-4, the CDR3 gives the full variable domain: SAVISQKPSRDICQRGTSLTIQCQVDSQVTMMFWYRQQPGQSLTLIATANQGSEATYESGFVIDKFPISRPNLTFSTLTVSNMSPEDSSIYLCSPLPIQGADNEKLFFGSGTQLSVL.

The chain links TRBV5-1 to TRBJ2-6, with D perhaps matching TRBD2 (6 bases). The germline gives CDR1 SGHRS, CDR2 YFSETQ. V was clipped by 0 bases and J by 0 bases, with 13 bases between them. The CDR3 runs 18 residues. The CDR3 loop is CASSLAGEPVSGANVLTF. The CDR3 DNA is TGCGCCAGCAGCTTGGCGGGGGAGCCCGTCTCTGGGGCCAACGTCCTGACTTTC.

V and J are TRBV10-1 and TRBJ1-5; D unresolved. The CDR3 is 13 amino acids. V was cut by 3 bases and J by 4 bases, with 7 bases left in between. Germline V gene lookup returns CDR1 WNHNN and CDR2 SYGVQD (reference sequence). Here the CDR3 reads CASSENGNQPQHF. The CDR3 DNA reads as TGCGCCAGCAGTGAAAACGGGAATCAGCCCCAGCATTTT.

This clone was recorded only once. J is TRBJ2-7 and V is TRBV7-2; 11 bases line up with TRBD1. With 6 bases clipped from V and 12 bases from J, the junction kept 4 bases outside the gene matches. Germline CDR1 is SGHTA and CDR2 is FQGNSA. CDR3 length equals 11 residues. In DNA form, the CDR3 reads TGTGCCAGCAGTCAGGGACAGGGGGTGTACTTC. As protein: CASSQGQGVYF.

This clone occurred a few times. The chain combines TRBV11-3 with TRBJ1-1; D is ambiguous. The CDR3 is 15 residues long. CDR1 is SGHNT, CDR2 YENEEA, per germline. Trimming shortened V by 3 bases and J by 5 bases, and 16 bases separated the two germline ends. The CDR3 here is CASSFASTGLTEAFF. The CDR3 nucleotides are TGTGCCAGCAGCTTCGCCTCCACGGGTTTGACTGAAGCTTTCTTT.

The CDR3 region is CASSPTRTGLGQPQHF. The CDR3 DNA follows: TGTGCCAGCTCACCAACCCGGACAGGGTTGGGTCAGCCCCAGCATTTT. J is TRBJ1-5 and V is TRBV18; 8 bases map to TRBD1. Germline V gene lookup returns CDR1 KGHSH and CDR2 LQKENI. V lost 2 bases, J lost 6 bases, and 9 bases stayed unmatched. The CDR3 is 16 amino acids.

The V and J genes are TRBV25-1 and TRBJ2-3, with 7 nucleotides matching TRBD1. The V and J ends lost 8 bases and 7 bases, in that order; junction bases with no gene match: 9. Germline V gives CDR1 MGHDK, CDR2 SYGVNS. This CDR3 comprises 13 residues. The CDR3 sequence is CASVETGYHTQYF. For the CDR3, the DNA is TGTGCCAGCGTAGAGACAGGGTACCATACGCAGTATTTT.

Only one count was recorded for this clone. The chain has TRBV28 and TRBJ2-5; D is unclear. The CDR3 runs 13 residues. V was clipped by 3 bases and J by 1 base, with 6 bases between them. Germline loops: CDR1 MDHEN, CDR2 SYDVKM. The CDR3 loop is CASSFHSQETQYF. The CDR3 nucleotides read TGTGCCAGCAGTTTCCACAGCCAAGAGACCCAGTACTTC.

The chain recombines TRBV6-5 with TRBJ2-2; no firm D call. V was clipped by 0 bases and J by 11 bases, with 13 bases between them. CDR1 MNHEY and CDR2 SVGAGI come from the germline V gene. There are 14 residues in the CDR3. Written as DNA, the CDR3 is TGTGCCAGCAGTTACTCCCGCTACCGTCTCGAGCTGTTTTTT. Amino acids: CASSYSRYRLELFF.

The CDR3 nucleotides are TGCGCCAGCCAAGTGGGGGGATCCTACAATGAGCAGTTCTTC. It specifies CASQVGGSYNEQFF. The chain employs TRBV10-1 and TRBJ2-1, with D possibly being TRBD2 (6 bases). V dropped 8 bases and J dropped 1 base, with 12 bases sitting between them. Germline CDR1 and CDR2: WNHNN and SYGVQD (reference sequence). CDR3 size: 14 residues.

For this clone: Other DNA sequences in the same sample also yield this CDR3. V is TRBV5-1 and J is TRBJ2-2; 8 nucleotides agree with TRBD1. The CDR3 runs to 14 residues. Germline V gene sequence: CDR1 SGHRS, CDR2 YFSETQ. The ends lost 8 bases at V and 2 bases at J; junction bases unmatched: 5. Here the CDR3 DNA reads TGCGCCAGTCGTACAGGGGGTAACACCGGGGAGCTGTTTTTT. This gives the protein CASRTGGNTGELFF.

CDR3 amino acids: CASSEIWGRKAEAFF. CDR3 sequence (DNA): TGTGCCAGCAGTGAAATCTGGGGGCGAAAGGCTGAAGCTTTCTTT. The chain is built from TRBV6-1 and TRBJ1-1; possible D gene TRBD1, 6 bases. CDR1 MNHNS and CDR2 SASEGT come from the germline V gene. The CDR3 runs to 15 residues. V was shortened by 2 bases and J by 6 bases, with 16 bases between the two germline ends.

CDR3 coding DNA: TGCGCCAGCAGCCAAGGCCAGAACAGGGTGGAATCACCCCTCCACTTT. It specifies CASSQGQNRVESPLHF. The chain uses TRBV4-1 and TRBJ1-6; D possibly corresponds to TRBD1 (6 bases). Germline CDR1 MGHRA, CDR2 YSYEKL. V was trimmed by 1 base and J by 10 bases, leaving 17 bases between them. The CDR3 runs 16 residues.

V usage is TRBV5-4 and J usage is TRBJ1-1; D possibly corresponds to TRBD1 (5 bases). V was clipped by 5 bases and J by 4 bases, with 18 bases between them. Germline CDR1 reads SGHNT; CDR2 reads YYREEE (reference sequence). CDR3 length: 15 amino acids. The CDR3 coding sequence is TGTGCCAGCAGGCGCCCAGGTGGGAGGGGCACTGAAGCTTTCTTT. Translation: CASRRPGGRGTEAFF.

This rearrangement joins TRBV5-5 to TRBJ1-2; the match to TRBD1 covers 7 bases. The CDR3 is 13 residues long. The junction had 2 bases not matched to a gene; V was cut back by 1 base and J by 5 bases. Per germline, CDR1 SGHKS and CDR2 YYEKEE (reference sequence). Here the CDR3 DNA reads TGTGCCAGCAGCTTGTTGACAGGGTATGGCTACACCTTC. It specifies CASSLLTGYGYTF.

The chain joins TRBV27 to TRBJ2-3, with D tentatively TRBD1 (5 bases). Germline CDR1 is MNHEY and CDR2 is SMNVEV (reference sequence). This CDR3 comprises 13 residues. V was trimmed by 5 bases and J by 3 bases, leaving 9 bases between them. CDR3 amino acids: CASSVQGTDTQYF. In DNA, the CDR3 is TGTGCCAGCAGTGTCCAGGGAACAGATACGCAGTATTTT.

The chain joins TRBV5-1 to TRBJ2-7; D possibly corresponds to TRBD1 (5 bases). CDR3 size: 12 residues. Germline CDR1 reads SGHRS; CDR2 reads YFSETQ. Trimming took off 2 bases at V and 3 bases at J, with 6 bases between the two ends. The DNA of the CDR3 is TGCGCCAGCAGCTTAAGGGGCTACGAGCAGTACTTC. Translation: CASSLRGYEQYF.